The 21 T cell receptor beta chains given below trace back to one sample, sequenced in a study of multiple sclerosis patients with progressive multifocal leukoencephalopathy. The time point: before natalizumab initiation. Sequencing used immunoSEQ multiplex PCR; TCRdb keeps in-frame clones, though not all of them. The sample carries around 30,000 clones, around nine tenths recorded once. The sample taken for sequencing was PBMCs. Receptor source: a human donor with multiple sclerosis.

The CDR3 nucleotides read TGTGCCAGCAGTGAATTTCGACAGGCAGGCGGCTACACCTTC. Translation gives CASSEFRQAGGYTF. The chain combines TRBV25-1 with TRBJ1-2; possibly TRBD1 for D (6 bases). Trimming took off 1 base at V and 8 bases at J, with 14 bases between the two ends. The CDR3 is 14 amino acids. Germline V gene lookup returns CDR1 MGHDK and CDR2 SYGVNS.

The J gene is TRBJ2-5, the V gene TRBV10-3; 8 bases align to TRBD1. This CDR3 has 14 amino acids. Trimming removed 7 bases from V and 1 base from J; junction bases left unmatched: 5. Germline CDR1 reads ENHRY; CDR2 reads SYGVKD. CDR3 residues: CAIKEQGGQETQYF. The CDR3 nucleotides are TGTGCCATCAAGGAACAGGGGGGCCAAGAGACCCAGTACTTC.

The chain joins TRBV19 to TRBJ2-7; 9 bases map to TRBD2. Unmatched junction bases numbered 1, after V lost 3 bases and J lost 1 base. Germline V gene data show CDR1 as LNHDA and CDR2 as SQIVND (reference sequence). The CDR3 loop spans 14 amino acids. CDR3 DNA: TGTGCCAGTAGTATGACTAGCGGTTCCTACGAGCAGTACTTC. Amino acids: CASSMTSGSYEQYF.

The chain links TRBV5-4 to TRBJ2-1; 14 nucleotides align to TRBD2. V was pared by 0 bases and J by 7 bases, with 3 bases of the junction left unmatched. Germline CDR1 SGHNT, CDR2 YYREEE (reference sequence). CDR3 length equals 16 residues. The chain's CDR3 is CASSLGLAGGENEQFF. CDR3 nucleotides: TGTGCCAGCAGCTTGGGACTAGCGGGAGGGGAGAATGAGCAGTTCTTC. The full variable domain, its missing parts supplied by reference TRBV5-4 and TRBJ2-1, is ETGVTQSPTHLIKTRGQQVTLRCSSQSGHNTVSWYQQALGQGPQFIFQYYREEENGRGNFPPRFSGLQFPNYSSELNVNALELDDSALYLCASSLGLAGGENEQFFGPGTRLTVL.

This chain uses TRBV6-6 with TRBJ1-1; no firm D call. Germline CDR1 is MNHNY and CDR2 is SVGAGI (reference sequence). Trimming removed 3 bases at V and 6 bases at J, with 8 bases between. The CDR3 length is 12 residues. Here the CDR3 DNA reads TGTGCCAGCAGTTATTCTAGGGCTGAAGCTTTCTTT. It yields the protein CASSYSRAEAFF.

With respect to this clone: One junction end disagrees with the germline gene, perhaps due to a read error. The genes are TRBV7-2 and TRBJ1-3; D not resolved. Germline CDR1 reads SGHTA; CDR2 reads FQGNSA. The CDR3 totals 12 residues. This CDR3 is CASSLGNRFPFF. In nucleotides, the CDR3 is TGTGCCAGCAGCTTAGGGAACCGTTTTCCGTTTTTT.

The V gene is TRBV6-5, the J gene TRBJ1-5; TRBD1 matches at 7 bases. Germline loops: CDR1 MNHEY, CDR2 SVGAGI. V lost 6 bases and J lost 2; bases outside the gene matches: 4. This CDR3 has 14 amino acids. CDR3 in amino acids: CASSRQGGNQPQHF. The CDR3 bases are TGTGCCAGCAGCCGACAGGGAGGCAATCAGCCCCAGCATTTT.

This clone has a single count. This chain links TRBV9 with TRBJ2-3, with no clear D. This CDR3 has 13 residues. Germline assignment: CDR1 SGDLS and CDR2 YYNGEE. V gave up 4 bases and J gave up 6 bases, with 12 bases separating them. As DNA, the CDR3 is TGTGCCAGCAGCCAGAAAGGGTCGGATACGCAGTATTTT. Translating gives CASSQKGSDTQYF.

The genes are TRBV7-8 and TRBJ2-7, with D possibly being TRBD1 (5 bases). The germline CDR1 and CDR2 sequences are SGHVS and FQNEAQ. V shed 1 base and J shed 7 bases, with 11 bases lying between them. The CDR3 contains 13 residues. CDR3 DNA sequence: TGTGCCAGCAGCTTAGGCCCAGGGCGGGAGCAGTACTTC. Translation gives CASSLGPGREQYF.

CDR3 bases: TGTGCCAGCAGGAAGGAGGCTAGCGGGGCGGGGCAGTACTTC. Its translation is CASRKEASGAGQYF. The gene calls are TRBV2 and TRBJ2-7, with 9 bases fitting TRBD2. Trimming at V came to 6 bases and at J to 9 bases, leaving 12 bases not matched to a gene. This CDR3 contains 14 residues. Germline-derived CDR1 and CDR2 are SNHLY and FYNNEI.

The chain combines TRBV2 with TRBJ2-5; TRBD2 might be the D (6 bases). The J call may be faulty, since TRBJ2-7 better matches the DNA end. The CDR3 has 13 amino acids. Germline CDR1 SNHLY, CDR2 FYNNEI. This CDR3 reads CASRGAGSYEQYF. The CDR3 DNA follows: TGTGCCAGCAGGGGAGCGGGCTCCTACGAGCAGTACTTC.

V usage is TRBV5-6 and J usage is TRBJ2-5; no definite D call. Trimming removed 0 bases at V and 7 bases at J, with 13 bases between. Germline lookup yields CDR1 SGHDT and CDR2 YYEEEE. This CDR3 has 14 residues. This chain's CDR3 is CASSLGTEPGTQYF. The CDR3 bases are TGTGCCAGCAGCTTGGGTACGGAACCGGGGACCCAGTACTTC.

This rearrangement joins TRBV5-8 to TRBJ1-1; 7 nucleotides match TRBD1. Germline V gene data show CDR1 as SGHTS and CDR2 as YDEGEE. The length of the CDR3 is 14 residues. V lost 4 bases and J lost 6; bases outside the gene matches: 9. CDR3 bases: TGTGCCAGCAGCAGGCACAGGGGATTCCCTGAAGCTTTCTTT. Translated, it gives CASSRHRGFPEAFF.

The CDR3 sequence is CASSSWVNEQFF. CDR3 nucleotides: TGTGCCAGCAGTAGTTGGGTCAATGAGCAGTTCTTC. The chain employs TRBV9 and TRBJ2-1; D remains ambiguous. Germline-derived CDR1 and CDR2 are SGDLS and YYNGEE. Trimming stripped 5 bases from V and 6 bases from J, with 9 bases between. The CDR3 has 12 residues.

The CDR3 region has the DNA TGCGCCAGCAGCGCAGGACTAGCGGGAGATCCGTCGGGGGGCTCGGGTGAGCAGTACTTC. This translates into CASSAGLAGDPSGGSGEQYF. This rearrangement joins TRBV5-1 to TRBJ2-7, with 13 bases matching TRBD2. There are 20 residues in the CDR3. V shed 4 bases, J shed 7 bases, and the junction held 23 bases outside the gene matches. CDR1 is SGHRS and CDR2 is YFSETQ in the germline V gene.

CDR3 region: CASSLLTSGRPNEQFF. CDR3 nucleotide sequence: TGTGCCAGCAGTTTACTGACTAGCGGGAGGCCCAATGAGCAGTTCTTC. The V gene is TRBV27, the J gene TRBJ2-1; 13 bases map to TRBD2. The germline CDR1 and CDR2 sequences are MNHEY and SMNVEV (reference sequence). V lost 2 bases to trimming and J lost 6 bases; unmatched junction nucleotides: 4. The CDR3 totals 16 residues.

The chain carries TRBV19 and TRBJ2-7; TRBD2 matches at 7 bases. Germline V gene data show CDR1 as LNHDA and CDR2 as SQIVND (reference sequence). This CDR3 region has 13 residues. The J segment lost 5 bases and the V segment lost 4 bases, leaving 5 bases of the junction unmatched. The CDR3 loop reads CASSRSSGNEQYF. The CDR3 DNA sequence: TGTGCCAGTAGTAGGTCTAGCGGTAACGAGCAGTACTTC.

This CDR3 is CASSQTSGTDTQYF. CDR3 DNA sequence: TGCGCCAGCAGCCAAACCTCAGGAACAGATACGCAGTATTTT. The chain has TRBV4-1 and TRBJ2-3; no clear D gene. This CDR3 is built from 14 residues. Germline lookup yields CDR1 MGHRA and CDR2 YSYEKL. V was cut by 2 bases and J by 3 bases, with 9 bases left in between.

The rearrangement links TRBV27 to TRBJ2-7; tentative D call: TRBD1 (6 bases). Germline-derived CDR1 and CDR2 are MNHEY and SMNVEV (reference sequence). Trimming removed 5 bases from V and 7 bases from J, with 21 bases in between. The CDR3 consists of 15 residues. The CDR3 here is CASSHTGQYLWEQYF. CDR3 in DNA: TGTGCCAGCAGTCACACAGGACAGTACCTCTGGGAGCAGTACTTC.

The V gene is TRBV28, the J gene TRBJ2-4; 7 bases fit TRBD2. This CDR3 is 16 amino acids long. J was trimmed by 8 bases and V by 4 bases; bases with no gene match: 14. CDR1 is MDHEN and CDR2 is SYDVKM in the germline V gene. CDR3 loop: CASSSGASGRRHIQYF. CDR3 DNA sequence: TGTGCCAGCAGTTCCGGGGCTAGCGGCCGGCGTCACATTCAGTACTTC.

This clone was seen just once. V and J are TRBV6-1 and TRBJ1-1; possibly TRBD1 for D (5 bases). V lost 7 bases and J 12 bases, leaving 21 bases between the germline ends. CDR1 and CDR2 from the germline V gene are MNHNS and SASEGT. CDR3 length: 13 residues. CDR3 residues: CASTYGADPGTFF. In nucleotides, the CDR3 is TGTGCCAGCACTTACGGGGCCGACCCTGGAACTTTCTTT.